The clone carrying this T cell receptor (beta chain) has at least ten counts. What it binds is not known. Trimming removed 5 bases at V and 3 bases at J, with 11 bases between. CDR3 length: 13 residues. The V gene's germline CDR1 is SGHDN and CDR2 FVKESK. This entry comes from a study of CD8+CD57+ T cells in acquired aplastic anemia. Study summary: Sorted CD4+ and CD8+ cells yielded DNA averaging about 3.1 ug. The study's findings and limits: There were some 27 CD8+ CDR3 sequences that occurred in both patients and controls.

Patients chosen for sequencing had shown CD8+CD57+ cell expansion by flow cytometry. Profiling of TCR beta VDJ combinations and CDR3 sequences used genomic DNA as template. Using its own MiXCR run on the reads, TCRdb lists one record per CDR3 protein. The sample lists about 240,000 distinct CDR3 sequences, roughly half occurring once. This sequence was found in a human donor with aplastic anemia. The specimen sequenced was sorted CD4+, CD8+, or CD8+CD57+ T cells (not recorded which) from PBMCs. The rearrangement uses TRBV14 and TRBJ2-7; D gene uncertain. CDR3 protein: CASSLDGDYEQYF. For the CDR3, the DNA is TGTGCCAGCAGCTTGGACGGTGACTACGAGCAGTACTTC.